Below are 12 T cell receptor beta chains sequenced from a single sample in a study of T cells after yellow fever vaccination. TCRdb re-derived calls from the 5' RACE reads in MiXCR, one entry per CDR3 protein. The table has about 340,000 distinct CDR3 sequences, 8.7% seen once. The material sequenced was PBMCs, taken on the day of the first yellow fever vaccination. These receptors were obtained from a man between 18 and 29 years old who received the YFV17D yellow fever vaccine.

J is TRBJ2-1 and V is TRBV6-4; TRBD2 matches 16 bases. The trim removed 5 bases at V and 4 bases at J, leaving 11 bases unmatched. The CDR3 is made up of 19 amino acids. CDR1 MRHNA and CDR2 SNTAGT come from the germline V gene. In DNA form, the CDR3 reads TGTGCCAGCAGTCACCCGGGACTAGCGGGGGGGTTGTATTACAATGAGCAGTTCTTC. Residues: CASSHPGLAGGLYYNEQFF.

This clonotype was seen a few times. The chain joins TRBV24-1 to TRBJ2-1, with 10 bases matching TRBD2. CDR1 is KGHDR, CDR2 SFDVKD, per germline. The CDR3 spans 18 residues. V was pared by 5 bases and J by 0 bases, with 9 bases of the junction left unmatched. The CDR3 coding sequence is TGTGCCACCAGTGCGGGTGTATCTAGCGGGGGCTCCTACAATGAGCAGTTCTTC. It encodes CATSAGVSSGGSYNEQFF.

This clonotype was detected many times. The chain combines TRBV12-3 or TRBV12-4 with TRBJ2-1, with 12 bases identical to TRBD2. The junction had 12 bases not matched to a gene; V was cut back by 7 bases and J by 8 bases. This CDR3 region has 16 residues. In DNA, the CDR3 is TGTGCCAGCACCGTTGGACTAGCGGGGCCAGGGGATGAGCAGTTCTTC. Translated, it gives CASTVGLAGPGDEQFF.

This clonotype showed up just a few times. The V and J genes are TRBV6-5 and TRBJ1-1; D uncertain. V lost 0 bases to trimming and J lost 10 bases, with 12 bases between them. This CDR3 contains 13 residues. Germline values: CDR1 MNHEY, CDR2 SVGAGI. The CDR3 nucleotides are TGTGCCAGCAGTTACTCGAGTCTTGTGGGAGCTTTCTTT. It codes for CASSYSSLVGAFF.

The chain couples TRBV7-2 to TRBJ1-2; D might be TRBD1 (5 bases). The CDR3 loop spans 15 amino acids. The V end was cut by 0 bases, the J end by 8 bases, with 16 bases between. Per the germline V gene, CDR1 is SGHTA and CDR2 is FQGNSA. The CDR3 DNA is TGTGCCAGCAGCTTAGCGCTCGGCAGGGAGGAGGGCTACACCTTC. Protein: CASSLALGREEGYTF.

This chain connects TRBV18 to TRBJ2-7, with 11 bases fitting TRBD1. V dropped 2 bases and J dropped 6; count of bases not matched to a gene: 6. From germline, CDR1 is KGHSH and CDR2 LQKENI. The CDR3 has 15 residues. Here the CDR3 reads CASSPGGQGAAEQYF. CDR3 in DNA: TGTGCCAGCTCACCAGGTGGACAGGGGGCGGCCGAGCAGTACTTC.

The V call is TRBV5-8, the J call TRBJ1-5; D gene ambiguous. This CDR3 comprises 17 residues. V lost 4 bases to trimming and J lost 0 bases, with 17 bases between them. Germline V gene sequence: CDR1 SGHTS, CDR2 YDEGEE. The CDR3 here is CASSQTFPGDSNQPQHF. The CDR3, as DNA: TGTGCCAGCAGCCAAACTTTTCCTGGAGATAGCAATCAGCCCCAGCATTTT. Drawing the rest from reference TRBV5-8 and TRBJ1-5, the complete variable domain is EAGVTQSPTHLIKTRGQQATLRCSPISGHTSVYWYQQALGLGLQFLLWYDEGEERNRGNFPPRFSGRQFPNYSSELNVNALELEDSALYLCASSQTFPGDSNQPQHFGDGTRLSIL.

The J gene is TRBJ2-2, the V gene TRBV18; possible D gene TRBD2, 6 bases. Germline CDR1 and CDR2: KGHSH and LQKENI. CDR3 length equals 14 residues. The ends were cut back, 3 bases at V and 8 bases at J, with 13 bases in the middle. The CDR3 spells CASSPGTAAGELFF. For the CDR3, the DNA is TGTGCCAGCTCACCCGGGACTGCGGCAGGGGAGCTGTTTTTT.

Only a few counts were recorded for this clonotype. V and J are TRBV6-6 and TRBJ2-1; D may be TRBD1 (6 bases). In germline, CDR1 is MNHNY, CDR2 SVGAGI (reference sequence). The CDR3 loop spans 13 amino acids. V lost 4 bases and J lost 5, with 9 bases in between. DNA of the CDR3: TGTGCCAGCAGTTTCGGACAGAACAATGAGCAGTTCTTC. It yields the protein CASSFGQNNEQFF.

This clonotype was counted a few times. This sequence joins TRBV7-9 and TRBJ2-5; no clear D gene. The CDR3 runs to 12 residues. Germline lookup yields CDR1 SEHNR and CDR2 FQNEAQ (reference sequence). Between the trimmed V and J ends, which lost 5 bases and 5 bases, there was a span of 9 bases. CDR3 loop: CASSPTWETQYF. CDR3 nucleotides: TGTGCCAGCAGCCCGACGTGGGAGACCCAGTACTTC.

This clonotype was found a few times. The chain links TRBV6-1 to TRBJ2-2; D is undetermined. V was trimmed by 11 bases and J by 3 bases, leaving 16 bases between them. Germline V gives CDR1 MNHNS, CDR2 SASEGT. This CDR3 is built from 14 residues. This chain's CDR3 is CAVRLGPYTGELFF. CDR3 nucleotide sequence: TGTGCCGTCCGCCTCGGACCTTACACCGGGGAGCTGTTTTTT.

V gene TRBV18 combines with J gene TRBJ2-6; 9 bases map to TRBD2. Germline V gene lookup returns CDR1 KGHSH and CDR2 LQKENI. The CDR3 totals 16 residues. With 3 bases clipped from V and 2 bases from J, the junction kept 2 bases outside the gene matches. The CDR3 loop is CASSPSGGTGANVLTF. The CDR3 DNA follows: TGTGCCAGCTCACCGAGCGGGGGGACTGGGGCCAACGTCCTGACTTTC. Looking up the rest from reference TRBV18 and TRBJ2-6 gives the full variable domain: NAGVMQNPRHLVRRRGQEARLRCSPMKGHSHVYWYRQLPEEGLKFMVYLQKENIIDESGMPKERFSAEFPKEGPSILRIQQVVRGDSAAYFCASSPSGGTGANVLTFGAGSRLTVL.